The entry below describes one T cell receptor (beta chain). This sample is part of a study of blood T cell repertoires in COVID-19. The CDR3 is 14 amino acids. V lost 7 bases, J lost 7 bases, and 9 bases stayed unmatched. CDR1 is SNHLY and CDR2 is FYNNEI in the germline V gene. Here immunoSEQ multiplex PCR was the method, and the copy in TCRdb shows in-frame clones only, minus some. There are 200,000 to 250,000 clones in the sample; around 81% occur only once, and around 4.5% lies in the top ten. The V gene is TRBV2, the J gene TRBJ1-4; 7 nucleotides match TRBD1. The sequencing input was PBMCs or T cells enriched from blood (not recorded which). This TCR was recovered from a man aged 25-45 years with acute COVID-19. For the CDR3, the DNA is TGTGCCAGCACCCCAGAGGGGGCAATTGAAAAACTGTTTTTT. Its translation: CASTPEGAIEKLFF.